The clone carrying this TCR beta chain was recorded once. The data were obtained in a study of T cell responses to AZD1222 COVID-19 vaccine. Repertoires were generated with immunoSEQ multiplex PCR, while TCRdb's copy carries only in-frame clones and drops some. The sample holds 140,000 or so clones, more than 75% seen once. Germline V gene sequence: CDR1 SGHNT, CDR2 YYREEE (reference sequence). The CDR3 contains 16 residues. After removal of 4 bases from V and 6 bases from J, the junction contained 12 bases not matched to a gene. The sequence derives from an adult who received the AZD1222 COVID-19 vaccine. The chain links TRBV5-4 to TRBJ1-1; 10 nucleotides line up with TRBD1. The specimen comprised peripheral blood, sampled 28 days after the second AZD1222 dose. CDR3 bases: TGTGCCAGCAGCCCGCGGTCCGGGACAGGGGTTCCTGAAGCTTTCTTT. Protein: CASSPRSGTGVPEAFF.